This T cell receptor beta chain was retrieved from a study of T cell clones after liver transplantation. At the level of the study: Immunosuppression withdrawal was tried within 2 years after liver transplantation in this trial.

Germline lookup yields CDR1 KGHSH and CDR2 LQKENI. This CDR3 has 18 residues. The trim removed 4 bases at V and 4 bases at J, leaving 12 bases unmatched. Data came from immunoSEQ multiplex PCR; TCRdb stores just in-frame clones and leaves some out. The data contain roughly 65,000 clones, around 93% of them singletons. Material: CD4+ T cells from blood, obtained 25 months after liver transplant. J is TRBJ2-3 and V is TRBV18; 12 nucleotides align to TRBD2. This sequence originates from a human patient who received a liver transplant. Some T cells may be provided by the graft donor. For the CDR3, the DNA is TGTGCCAGCTCACGGACCCCGGGACTAGCGGGTCGTGCAGATACGCAGTATTTT. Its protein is CASSRTPGLAGRADTQYF.